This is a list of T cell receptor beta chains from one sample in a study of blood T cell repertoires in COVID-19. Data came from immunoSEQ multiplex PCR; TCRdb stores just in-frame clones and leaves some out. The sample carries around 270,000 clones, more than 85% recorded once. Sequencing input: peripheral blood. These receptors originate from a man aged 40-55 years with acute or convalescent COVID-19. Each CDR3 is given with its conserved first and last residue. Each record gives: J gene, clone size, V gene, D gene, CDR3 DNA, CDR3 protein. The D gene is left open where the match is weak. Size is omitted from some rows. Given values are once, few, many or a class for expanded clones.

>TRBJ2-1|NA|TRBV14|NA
TGTGCCAGCAGCCAAGATTTTCTTGGGGGCCCCTACAATGAGCAGTTCTTC
CASSQDFLGGPYNEQFF
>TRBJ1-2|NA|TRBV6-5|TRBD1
TGTGCCAGCAGTTCCGACAGGGGTCCTAACTATGGCTACACCTTC
CASSSDRGPNYGYTF
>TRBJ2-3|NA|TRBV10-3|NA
TGTGCCATCAGTGAGTCGATTCCAGTCACAGATACGCAGTATTTT
CAISESIPVTDTQYF
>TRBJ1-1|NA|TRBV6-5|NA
TGTGCCAGCCTCCGTCCAGGGATGAACACTGAAGCTTTCTTT
CASLRPGMNTEAFF
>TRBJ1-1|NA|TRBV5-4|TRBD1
TGTGCCAGCAGCCGGGGACAGGAAGCTTTCTTT
CASSRGQEAFF
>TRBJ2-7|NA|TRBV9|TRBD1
TGTGCCAGCAACAAGGGACCGCAGGGGGCGGAAGAGCAGTACTTC
CASNKGPQGAEEQYF
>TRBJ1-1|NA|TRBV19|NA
TGTGCCAGTAGTATAGCGAACAGGGTCACTGAAGCTTTCTTT
CASSIANRVTEAFF
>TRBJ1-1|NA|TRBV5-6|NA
TGTGCCAGCAGCTCCCTCCGGGGGGGGGTGGATGAAGCTTTCTTT
CASSSLRGGVDEAFF
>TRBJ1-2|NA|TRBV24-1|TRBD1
TGTGCCACCAGTGAAAGGACAGGGGATGGCTACACCTTC
CATSERTGDGYTF
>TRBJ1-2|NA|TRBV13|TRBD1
TGTGCCAGCAGCCGACGGGACAGGCCCGCCGGCTACACCTTC
CASSRRDRPAGYTF
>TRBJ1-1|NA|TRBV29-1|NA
TGCAGCGGCAGGGCGAACACTGAAGCTTTCTTT
CSGRANTEAFF
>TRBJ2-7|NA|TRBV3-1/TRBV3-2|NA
TGTGCCAGCAGCCAAGCCAGCGAGCAGTACTTC
CASSQASEQYF
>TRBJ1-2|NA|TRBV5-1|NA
TGCGCCAGCACCCCGAGGGGGTCCGACTATGGCTACACCTTC
CASTPRGSDYGYTF
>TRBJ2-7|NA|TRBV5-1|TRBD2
TGCGCCAGCAGCACGGAGATAAGCGGGGGTTGGCAGTACTTC
CASSTEISGGWQYF
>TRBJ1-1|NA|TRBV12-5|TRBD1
TGTGCTAGTGGTTTGCCACAGGGGGGGACTGAAGCTTTCTTT
CASGLPQGGTEAFF
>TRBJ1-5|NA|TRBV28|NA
TGTGCCAGCAGTGTTCTGGAAGGGGGCAATCAGCCCCAGCATTTT
CASSVLEGGNQPQHF
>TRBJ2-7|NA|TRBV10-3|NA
TGTGCCATCAGTGATAGGCAGGTCCAGCGGGAGCAGTACTTC
CAISDRQVQREQYF
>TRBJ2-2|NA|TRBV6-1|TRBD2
TGTGCCAGCAGTAAAGGACTAGTAAGGGACACCGGGGAGCTGTTTTTT
CASSKGLVRDTGELFF
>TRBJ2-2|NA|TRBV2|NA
TGTGCCAGCAGTGGTGTTGTCGCGAACACCGGGGAGCTGTTTTTT
CASSGVVANTGELFF
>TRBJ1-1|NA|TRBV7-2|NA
TGTGCCAGCAGCTTAGTACAGTTACCGACTGAAGCTTTCTTT
CASSLVQLPTEAFF
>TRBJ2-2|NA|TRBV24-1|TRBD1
TGTGCCACCAGTGCCTCGGGACAGGGCTACACCGGGGAGCTGTTTTTT
CATSASGQGYTGELFF
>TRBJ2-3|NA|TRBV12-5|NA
TGTGCTAGTGCCCCAACTCAGGGAACCCACATCCCGGATACGCAGTATTTT
CASAPTQGTHIPDTQYF
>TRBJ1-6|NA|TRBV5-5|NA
TGTGCCAGCAGCTTGTGGAGCTCCTATAATTCACCCCTCCACTTT
CASSLWSSYNSPLHF
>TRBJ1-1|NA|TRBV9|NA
TGTGCCAGCAGCGTAGTGGCCCCCAGAGTTTTGGCAGGGGAAAACACTGAAGCTTTCTTT
CASSVVAPRVLAGENTEAFF
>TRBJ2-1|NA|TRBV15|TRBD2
TGTGCCACCAGCTCTCGGCGGGGGGGGGACAATGAGCAGTTCTTC
CATSSRRGGDNEQFF
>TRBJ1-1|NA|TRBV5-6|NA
TGTGCCAGCAGCTTGCGGGGGTATGGCACTGAAGCTTTCTTT
CASSLRGYGTEAFF
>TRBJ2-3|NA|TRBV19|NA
TGTGCCAGTAGTACCAACCCCCGGGGATGGGCAGATACGCAGTATTTT
CASSTNPRGWADTQYF
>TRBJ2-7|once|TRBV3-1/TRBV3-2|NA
TGTGCCAGCAGCCCAAGAGACGCGGGATACTACGAGCAGTACTTC
CASSPRDAGYYEQYF
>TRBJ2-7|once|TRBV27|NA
TGTGCCCCGGAGCCCTACGAGCAGTACTTC
CAPEPYEQYF
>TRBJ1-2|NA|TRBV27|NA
TGTGCCAGCAGTCAACAGGGTAATGGCTACACCTTC
CASSQQGNGYTF
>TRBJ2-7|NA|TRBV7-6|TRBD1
TGTGCCAGCAGCCCTGGGGGATCAGGGGGCTCCGAGCAGTACTTC
CASSPGGSGGSEQYF